A selection of T cell receptor beta chains follows, all from one sample in a study of cytomegalovirus exposure and HLA in healthy donors. Libraries were prepared by immunoSEQ multiplex PCR; TCRdb keeps only in-frame clonotypes and omits some of them. The repertoire holds about 150,000 clones, with around three fifths as singletons. What was sequenced was PBMCs. Receptor source: a middle-aged woman in good health and CMV-seronegative. CDR3s include the opening cysteine and the closing phenylalanine or tryptophan. The order of the fields is CDR3 length, clone size, J gene, V gene, D gene, CDR3 DNA, CDR3 protein. The D gene is left open where the match is weak. Some rows have no size entry. The others give once, few or many, or a class for an expanded clone.

cdr3_length: 15
clone_size: -
j_call: TRBJ1-2
v_call: TRBV7-8
d_call: TRBD1
cdr3_nt: TGTGCCAGCAGCTCCCGGACAGGGAACGCGTATGGCTACACCTTC
cdr3_aa: CASSSRTGNAYGYTF

cdr3_length: 17
clone_size: few
j_call: TRBJ2-6
v_call: TRBV7-2
d_call: -
cdr3_nt: TGTGCCAGCAGCTTAGTGACAGCTATATCTGGGGCCAACGTCCTGACTTTC
cdr3_aa: CASSLVTAISGANVLTF

cdr3_length: 16
clone_size: -
j_call: TRBJ2-1
v_call: TRBV7-2
d_call: TRBD1
cdr3_nt: TGTGCCAGCAGCCCCGGGACAGGGGAACGCCACAATGAGCAGTTCTTC
cdr3_aa: CASSPGTGERHNEQFF

cdr3_length: 12
clone_size: -
j_call: TRBJ1-1
v_call: TRBV2
d_call: TRBD1
cdr3_nt: TGTGCCGCAGGGGGCTTGGACACTGAAGCTTTCTTT
cdr3_aa: CAAGGLDTEAFF

cdr3_length: 15
clone_size: -
j_call: TRBJ1-5
v_call: TRBV2
d_call: -
cdr3_nt: TGTGCCAGCAATCCCAGGGAAACTGGCAATCAGCCCCAGCATTTT
cdr3_aa: CASNPRETGNQPQHF

cdr3_length: 12
clone_size: few
j_call: TRBJ1-1
v_call: TRBV7-2
d_call: TRBD1
cdr3_nt: TGTGCCAGCAGCTGGACAGGGGGTGAAGCTTTCTTT
cdr3_aa: CASSWTGGEAFF

cdr3_length: 14
clone_size: -
j_call: TRBJ1-3
v_call: TRBV30
d_call: -
cdr3_nt: TGTGCCTGGACGATTGGGGGGTTAAGGAACACCATATATTTT
cdr3_aa: CAWTIGGLRNTIYF

cdr3_length: 14
clone_size: -
j_call: TRBJ1-2
v_call: TRBV5-6
d_call: -
cdr3_nt: TGTGCCAGCAGCTTGGCTGGCGGTGACTATGGCTACACCTTC
cdr3_aa: CASSLAGGDYGYTF

cdr3_length: 16
clone_size: -
j_call: TRBJ1-2
v_call: TRBV9
d_call: TRBD1
cdr3_nt: TGTGCCAGCAGCGCGACAGACAGGGGGCGTTCGGGTGGCTACACCTTC
cdr3_aa: CASSATDRGRSGGYTF

cdr3_length: 16
clone_size: -
j_call: TRBJ2-1
v_call: TRBV7-2
d_call: TRBD2
cdr3_nt: TGTGCCAGCACCCCGGGGGGGGTAGCTAAGGCGAATGAGCAGTTCTTC
cdr3_aa: CASTPGGVAKANEQFF

cdr3_length: 14
clone_size: once
j_call: TRBJ2-7
v_call: TRBV10-1
d_call: -
cdr3_nt: TGCGCCAGCAGTGAGTCGGGGACATCCTACGAGCAGTACTTC
cdr3_aa: CASSESGTSYEQYF

cdr3_length: 15
clone_size: -
j_call: TRBJ2-2
v_call: TRBV27
d_call: TRBD1
cdr3_nt: TGTGCCAGCAGTCGTGGACAGGGCGTATTCGGGGAGCTGTTTTTT
cdr3_aa: CASSRGQGVFGELFF

cdr3_length: 17
clone_size: -
j_call: TRBJ1-2
v_call: TRBV27
d_call: TRBD1
cdr3_nt: TGTGCCAGCAGTTCTAATCCGGGACAGTCGTTTAACTATGGCTACACCTTC
cdr3_aa: CASSSNPGQSFNYGYTF

cdr3_length: 14
clone_size: few
j_call: TRBJ1-1
v_call: TRBV4-3
d_call: TRBD1
cdr3_nt: TGCGCCAGCAGCTACTCGGACAGGGAAAATGAAGCTTTCTTT
cdr3_aa: CASSYSDRENEAFF

cdr3_length: 13
clone_size: -
j_call: TRBJ1-1
v_call: TRBV11-3
d_call: TRBD1
cdr3_nt: TGTGCCAGCAGCGACGGACAGGGCACTGAAGCTTTCTTT
cdr3_aa: CASSDGQGTEAFF

cdr3_length: 15
clone_size: -
j_call: TRBJ1-3
v_call: TRBV4-3
d_call: TRBD1
cdr3_nt: TGCGCCAGCAGCCCCTGGACAGGGGCTGGAAACACCATATATTTT
cdr3_aa: CASSPWTGAGNTIYF

cdr3_length: 20
clone_size: -
j_call: TRBJ2-3
v_call: TRBV5-5
d_call: TRBD2
cdr3_nt: TGTGCCAGCAGCTCCACACTGGGACTAGCGGGGGAGGCTTCGCCAGATACGCAGTATTTT
cdr3_aa: CASSSTLGLAGEASPDTQYF

cdr3_length: 15
clone_size: few
j_call: TRBJ1-1
v_call: TRBV6-5
d_call: -
cdr3_nt: TGTGCCAGCAGTTCCTCAGGAGGGGGGGGCACTGAAGCTTTCTTT
cdr3_aa: CASSSSGGGGTEAFF

cdr3_length: 14
clone_size: few
j_call: TRBJ1-1
v_call: TRBV27
d_call: TRBD1
cdr3_nt: TGTGCCAGCGGCCACAGGGGAGCGAACACTGAAGCTTTCTTT
cdr3_aa: CASGHRGANTEAFF

cdr3_length: 17
clone_size: few
j_call: TRBJ2-3
v_call: TRBV6-1
d_call: TRBD1
cdr3_nt: TGTGCCAGCAGTGAGAACACCGGGACAGCCAACACAGATACGCAGTATTTT
cdr3_aa: CASSENTGTANTDTQYF

cdr3_length: 16
clone_size: few
j_call: TRBJ1-5
v_call: TRBV7-8
d_call: -
cdr3_nt: TGTGCCAGCAGCCCGTGGGGGAGGGTAGGCAATCAGCCCCAGCATTTT
cdr3_aa: CASSPWGRVGNQPQHF

cdr3_length: 13
clone_size: -
j_call: TRBJ1-2
v_call: TRBV30
d_call: -
cdr3_nt: TGTGCCTGGAGTACGACGGGAAACTATGGCTACACCTTC
cdr3_aa: CAWSTTGNYGYTF

cdr3_length: 14
clone_size: -
j_call: TRBJ1-1
v_call: TRBV15
d_call: -
cdr3_nt: TGTGCCACCAGCAGAGATCCCTTGAACACTGAAGCTTTCTTT
cdr3_aa: CATSRDPLNTEAFF

cdr3_length: 14
clone_size: -
j_call: TRBJ2-2
v_call: TRBV5-4
d_call: -
cdr3_nt: TGTGCCAGCAGCTTGAACGAACTCACCGGGGAGCTGTTTTTT
cdr3_aa: CASSLNELTGELFF

cdr3_length: 13
clone_size: -
j_call: TRBJ1-2
v_call: TRBV7-2
d_call: -
cdr3_nt: TGTGCCAGCAGCTTAGACAGGGTTGGTGGCTACACCTTC
cdr3_aa: CASSLDRVGGYTF

cdr3_length: 16
clone_size: -
j_call: TRBJ2-7
v_call: TRBV4-2
d_call: -
cdr3_nt: TGTGCCAGCAGCCAAGATGGACTGCGGGGTACCTACGAGCAGTACTTC
cdr3_aa: CASSQDGLRGTYEQYF

cdr3_length: 15
clone_size: -
j_call: TRBJ1-6
v_call: TRBV19
d_call: -
cdr3_nt: TGTGCCAGTAGTGACCGGAGCTCCTATAATTCACCCCTCCACTTT
cdr3_aa: CASSDRSSYNSPLHF

cdr3_length: 16
clone_size: -
j_call: TRBJ1-1
v_call: TRBV6-5
d_call: TRBD1
cdr3_nt: TGTGCCAGCAGTTTGGGGACAGGGGGCTATGGGACTGAAGCTTTCTTT
cdr3_aa: CASSLGTGGYGTEAFF

cdr3_length: 13
clone_size: -
j_call: TRBJ1-3
v_call: TRBV7-2
d_call: -
cdr3_nt: TGTGCCAGCAGTCTAAGCTTTGGAAACACCATATATTTT
cdr3_aa: CASSLSFGNTIYF

cdr3_length: 14
clone_size: -
j_call: TRBJ2-1
v_call: TRBV7-8
d_call: -
cdr3_nt: TGTGCCAGCAGCAGAGTTTCACCCGCCAATGAGCAGTTCTTC
cdr3_aa: CASSRVSPANEQFF

cdr3_length: 15
clone_size: -
j_call: TRBJ1-6
v_call: TRBV5-5
d_call: TRBD1
cdr3_nt: TGTGCCAGCAGCGGCACAGGGGCCAATAATTCACCCCTCCACTTT
cdr3_aa: CASSGTGANNSPLHF

cdr3_length: 13
clone_size: -
j_call: TRBJ1-2
v_call: TRBV4-1
d_call: TRBD1
cdr3_nt: TGCGCCAGCAGCCCACAGGGGAACTATGGCTACACCTTC
cdr3_aa: CASSPQGNYGYTF

cdr3_length: 16
clone_size: -
j_call: TRBJ1-2
v_call: TRBV27
d_call: TRBD1
cdr3_nt: TGTGCCAGCAGTGCTTTCCCTCAGGGGGCACGGGATGGCTACACCTTC
cdr3_aa: CASSAFPQGARDGYTF

cdr3_length: 13
clone_size: few
j_call: TRBJ2-2
v_call: TRBV12-5
d_call: -
cdr3_nt: TGTGCTAGTGGCATCGCAGGGGTATACGAGCTGTTTTTT
cdr3_aa: CASGIAGVYELFF

cdr3_length: 16
clone_size: -
j_call: TRBJ2-6
v_call: TRBV7-9
d_call: TRBD2
cdr3_nt: TGTGCCAGCAGCTTGCGGGGGGCCTCTGGGGCCAACGTCCTGACTTTC
cdr3_aa: CASSLRGASGANVLTF

cdr3_length: 16
clone_size: -
j_call: TRBJ2-6
v_call: TRBV27
d_call: TRBD1
cdr3_nt: TGTGCCAGCAGTTCAGGGACAGGCTCTGGGGCCAACGTCCTGACTTTC
cdr3_aa: CASSSGTGSGANVLTF

cdr3_length: 14
clone_size: -
j_call: TRBJ1-2
v_call: TRBV5-1
d_call: -
cdr3_nt: TGCGCCAGCAGCTTGGGTCAGGCGGGCTATGGCTACACCTTC
cdr3_aa: CASSLGQAGYGYTF

cdr3_length: 15
clone_size: -
j_call: TRBJ1-2
v_call: TRBV27
d_call: TRBD1
cdr3_nt: TGTGCCAGCAGGGCCGGGACAGGGTCCCTCCGCGGCTACACCTTC
cdr3_aa: CASRAGTGSLRGYTF

cdr3_length: 13
clone_size: few
j_call: TRBJ1-1
v_call: TRBV9
d_call: TRBD1
cdr3_nt: TGTGCCAGCAGCGTAGACAGGGGAACTAGCGCTTTCTTT
cdr3_aa: CASSVDRGTSAFF

cdr3_length: 13
clone_size: -
j_call: TRBJ1-5
v_call: TRBV6-1
d_call: -
cdr3_nt: TGTGCCAGCAGGGGAGGGGGAGGTCAGCCCCAGCATTTT
cdr3_aa: CASRGGGGQPQHF

cdr3_length: 13
clone_size: -
j_call: TRBJ1-5
v_call: TRBV2
d_call: -
cdr3_nt: TGTGCCAGCAGGGGAGGGGAGAATCAGCCCCAGCATTTT
cdr3_aa: CASRGGENQPQHF

cdr3_length: 17
clone_size: few
j_call: TRBJ1-4
v_call: TRBV23-1
d_call: -
cdr3_nt: TGCGCCAGCAGTCAATCCCCGGGGGTTGCCACAAATGAAAAACTGTTTTTT
cdr3_aa: CASSQSPGVATNEKLFF

cdr3_length: 15
clone_size: -
j_call: TRBJ2-2
v_call: TRBV19
d_call: TRBD1
cdr3_nt: TGTGCCAGTAGTTCCGGGACAGCGAACACCGGGGAGCTGTTTTTT
cdr3_aa: CASSSGTANTGELFF

cdr3_length: 14
clone_size: -
j_call: TRBJ2-1
v_call: TRBV29-1
d_call: -
cdr3_nt: TGCAGCGTTGGGTCCCGTTTTACATACAATGAGCAGTTCTTC
cdr3_aa: CSVGSRFTYNEQFF

cdr3_length: 14
clone_size: few
j_call: TRBJ1-5
v_call: TRBV7-8
d_call: -
cdr3_nt: TGTGCCAGCAGCTCCACGGGGAAAAGACAGCCCCAGCATTTT
cdr3_aa: CASSSTGKRQPQHF